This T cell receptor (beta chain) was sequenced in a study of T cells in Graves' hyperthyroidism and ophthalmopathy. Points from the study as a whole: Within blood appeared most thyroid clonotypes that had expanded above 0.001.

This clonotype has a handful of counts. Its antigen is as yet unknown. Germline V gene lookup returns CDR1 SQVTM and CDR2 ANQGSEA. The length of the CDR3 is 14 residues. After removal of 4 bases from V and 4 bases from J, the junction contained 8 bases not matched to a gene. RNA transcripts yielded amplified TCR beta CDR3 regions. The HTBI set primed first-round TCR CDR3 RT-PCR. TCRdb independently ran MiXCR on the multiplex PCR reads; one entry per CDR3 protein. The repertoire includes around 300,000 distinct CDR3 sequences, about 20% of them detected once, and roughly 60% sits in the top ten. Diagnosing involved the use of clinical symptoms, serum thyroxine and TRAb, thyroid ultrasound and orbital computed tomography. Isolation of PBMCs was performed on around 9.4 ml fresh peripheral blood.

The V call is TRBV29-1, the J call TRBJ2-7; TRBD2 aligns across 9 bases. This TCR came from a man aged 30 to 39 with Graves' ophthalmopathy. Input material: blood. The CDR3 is CSVVMGLAVYEQYF. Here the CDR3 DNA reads TGCAGCGTTGTAATGGGACTAGCAGTGTACGAGCAGTACTTC.